This is a list of T cell receptor beta chains from one sample in a study of graft-versus-host responses after intestinal transplantation. Their antigens remain unidentified. Some clones are missing from TCRdb's copy, which holds only in-frame ones; the method was immunoSEQ multiplex PCR. This table has about 90,000 clones, around 83% appearing once. The input for sequencing was unstimulated CD4+ T cells sorted from spleen or lymph node cells, taken before intestinal transplant. All receptors come from a human donor who received an intestinal transplant. CDR3s include the opening cysteine and the closing phenylalanine or tryptophan. The size entry is marked missing in some rows and otherwise reads once, few, many or a size class.

>TRBV5-1|TRBJ2-5|.
CASSGAGWIETQYF
>TRBV27|TRBJ1-1|.
CASSFRTGDTEAFF
>TRBV5-1|TRBJ2-3|.
CASSPLGTDTQYF
>TRBV4-1|TRBJ2-7|.
CASSQEAMTGFIYEQYF
>TRBV30|TRBJ1-1|.
CAWSGALDTEAFF
>TRBV6-6|TRBJ2-7|once
CASSYSSRYSDGQYF
>TRBV9|TRBJ2-3|.
CASSAGFTDTQYF
>TRBV5-1|TRBJ1-2|.
CASSRGTEDGYTF
>TRBV5-4|TRBJ1-6|few
CASSSYSYNSPLHF
>TRBV27|TRBJ1-5|.
CASKRAVTDGNQPQHF
>TRBV29-1|TRBJ2-1|once
CSVLATGHEQFF
>TRBV5-6|TRBJ2-7|.
CASSVSRDRVQYF
>TRBV5-1|TRBJ1-4|once
CASSPGRRADEKLFF
>TRBV9|TRBJ1-1|.
CASSPEMGGTEAFF
>TRBV11-2|TRBJ2-5|.
CASSLWAGGGETQYF
>TRBV13|TRBJ2-3|.
CASSLAGGNTQYF
>TRBV28|TRBJ1-3|.
CASSHNTGRNTIYF
>TRBV20-1|TRBJ1-5|.
CSATLQSLQHF
>TRBV5-5|TRBJ2-7|.
CASSRGTGRVYEQYF
>TRBV2|TRBJ2-1|.
CASSHPGSGRPNEQFF
>TRBV5-4|TRBJ1-2|.
CASSLSPGQGGLGYTF
>TRBV6-1|TRBJ2-1|.
CASSEGSGGPLDEQFF
>TRBV15|TRBJ1-6|.
CATSRPRDRLHF
>TRBV2|TRBJ2-3|.
CASNDQQGNTQYF
>TRBV30|TRBJ2-3|.
CAWRTGGRTDTQYF
>TRBV5-1|TRBJ2-5|.
CASSLVSRGEETQYF
>TRBV19|TRBJ2-5|.
CASSGLAGGGETQYF
>TRBV15|TRBJ1-5|.
CATSRDIGSNQPQHF
>TRBV4-1|TRBJ1-5|.
CASSADRGGQPQHF
>TRBV7-3|TRBJ2-2|.
CASSSRGELFF
>TRBV10-3|TRBJ2-1|.
CAINHGGRNEQFF
>TRBV30|TRBJ1-4|.
CAWRRDRRFNEKLFF
>TRBV28|TRBJ2-3|.
CASSFLGDTQYF
>TRBV6-6|TRBJ2-3|.
CASSRTSLDTQYF
>TRBV28|TRBJ1-2|.
CASRAPGFYGYTF
>TRBV13|TRBJ2-1|.
CASSPGQHYNEQFF
>TRBV27|TRBJ1-6|.
CASSPRQGAISPLHF
>TRBV5-5|TRBJ2-7|.
CASSSRPSPGLSYEQYF
>TRBV5-1|TRBJ1-2|.
CASRSGTGGYGYTF
>TRBV4-2|TRBJ2-7|.
CASSQLGGHEQYF
>TRBV12-2|TRBJ1-5|once
CASRSSGVGGAINQPQHF
>TRBV6-1|TRBJ1-2|.
CASSEGGGVAYGYTF
>TRBV19|TRBJ2-1|.
CASSRAGLAGFKPSYNEQFF
>TRBV7-9|TRBJ1-6|few
CASSLYMSSYNSPLHF
>TRBV28|TRBJ1-1|.
CASSFGDRAEAFF
>TRBV14|TRBJ1-2|.
CASSQDRNYGYTF
>TRBV2|TRBJ2-1|few
CAVIKRTSGYNEQFF
>TRBV5-1|TRBJ2-1|.
CASSFGGGRAGEQFF
>TRBV5-1|TRBJ2-3|.
CASSLGLAGGSTDTQYF
>TRBV5-1|TRBJ2-7|.
CASSAGLAGLTGEYF
>TRBV28|TRBJ1-3|.
CASSLKGGWNTIYF
>TRBV28|TRBJ2-1|.
CASTQTAGITSYNEQFF
>TRBV7-2|TRBJ2-7|.
CASSLRGYEQYF
>TRBV2|TRBJ2-2|.
CASGDNTNTGELFF
>TRBV6-1|TRBJ2-1|once
CASTVSGNSYNEQFF
>TRBV11-2|TRBJ2-4|.
CASSPDRGLDIQYF